These 21 T cell receptor beta chains share one sample of origin, sequenced in a study of post-analysis software for immune sequencing data (dated by TCRdb to between 2014 and 2016). The method was PCR. Reads for this sample came from an Illumina HiSeq 2500. To reduce PCR and sequencing biases, unique molecular identifiers were incorporated into the TCR beta cDNA libraries. The public reads were run again by TCRdb, first through fastp at Q25 and then through MiXCR, and only productive beta chains were kept. When rows share a CDR3 protein, they turn into one entry using the most common DNA and genes. The sample profile shows roughly 800,000 distinct CDR3 sequences; more than 45% of them were found once. Roughly 5.2% of the sample is taken by the ten largest. These receptors lack a known antigen. The full study reports these points: Significantly higher frequencies in patients than in controls were found for a handful of TRBV segments, including TRBV5-6, TRBV5-1 and TRBV20-1.

The specimen sequenced was blood. These receptors were taken from a girl aged 10-17 years with multiple sclerosis.

The chain is built from TRBV20-1 and TRBJ2-5; tentative D call: TRBD1 (6 bases). V dropped 4 bases and J dropped 3 bases, with 6 bases sitting between them. From germline, CDR1 is DFQATT and CDR2 SNEGSKA (reference sequence). There are 11 residues in the CDR3. CDR3 in amino acids: CSAKGEETQYF. The CDR3 DNA follows: TGCAGTGCTAAGGGGGAAGAGACCCAGTACTTC.

The chain joins TRBV29-1 to TRBJ2-7, with TRBD2 matching over 8 bases. The CDR3 totals 14 residues. Germline CDR1 reads SQVTM; CDR2 reads ANQGSEA. Trimming took 4 bases from V and 3 from J; bases not matched to a gene: 8. CDR3: CSVGVAGTFYEQYF. In nucleotides, the CDR3 is TGCAGCGTTGGGGTAGCGGGAACTTTCTACGAGCAGTACTTC.

The sample holds a few counts of this clonotype. The rearrangement uses TRBV7-2 and TRBJ2-1; the D gene is possibly TRBD2 (5 bases). CDR3 length: 15 amino acids. With 1 base removed from V and 10 bases from J, the gap between germline ends came to 17 bases. In germline, CDR1 is SGHTA, CDR2 FQGNSA. CDR3 in DNA: TGTGCCAGCAGCTTAGGCCCGGCGGGCCGAGAAGAGCAGTTCTTC. Translation: CASSLGPAGREEQFF.

This clonotype showed up just a few times. The gene calls are TRBV7-6 and TRBJ2-7; D remains unclear. Trimming took 0 bases from V and 2 from J, leaving 17 bases between them. Germline V gives CDR1 SGHVS, CDR2 FNYEAQ. The CDR3 runs 17 residues. The CDR3 region is CASSLAKAGEVPYEQYF. As DNA, the CDR3 is TGTGCCAGCAGCTTAGCGAAGGCAGGAGAAGTACCCTACGAGCAGTACTTC.

The chain has TRBV28 and TRBJ2-4; perhaps D is TRBD1 or TRBD2 (5 bases each). Gene TRBJ2-7 matches the end of the DNA better, so the J call may be wrong. The CDR3 is 14 residues long. Germline-derived CDR1 and CDR2 are MDHEN and SYDVKM. The DNA for the CDR3 is TGTGCCAGCAGTTTTTTGGGGACCCCTCACGAGCAGTACTTC. Amino acids: CASSFLGTPHEQYF.

A word on this clonotype: An end of the junction differs from the germline gene, which may be a read error. This chain joins TRBV5-1 and TRBJ1-1; D is unclear. Germline V gene sequence: CDR1 SGHRS, CDR2 YFSETQ. The CDR3 contains 14 residues. The CDR3 sequence: CASSLGPMNTEAFF. In DNA form, the CDR3 reads TGTGCCAGCAGTTTAGGGCCAATGAACACTGAAGCTTTCTTT.

V is TRBV20-1 and J is TRBJ2-1; possible D gene TRBD1, 6 bases. The J call is in doubt because the DNA end fits TRBJ2-7 better. From germline, CDR1 is DFQATT and CDR2 SNEGSKA (reference sequence). The CDR3 consists of 12 residues. CDR3 sequence: CSASPQGLEQYF. The CDR3 coding sequence is TGCAGTGCGAGTCCTCAGGGGCTCGAGCAGTACTTC.

The gene calls are TRBV19 and TRBJ2-3; weak D call: TRBD2 (5 bases). V was cut by 5 bases and J by 0 bases, with 18 bases left in between. CDR1 and CDR2 from the germline V gene are LNHDA and SQIVND (reference sequence). This CDR3 is built from 17 residues. The CDR3 DNA is TGTGCCAGTAGTCCGCACGACGGAGGAACTAGCACAGATACGCAGTATTTT. It is translated as CASSPHDGGTSTDTQYF.

This chain uses TRBV28 with TRBJ2-4; 7 bases are shared with TRBD1. The length of the CDR3 is 14 residues. Germline CDR1 reads MDHEN; CDR2 reads SYDVKM. V was clipped by 3 bases and J by 6 bases; unmatched bases: 5. The CDR3 region is CASSFLDRTNIQYF. The CDR3 nucleotides are TGTGCCAGCAGTTTCTTGGACAGGACAAACATTCAGTACTTC.

The chain recombines TRBV18 with TRBJ1-5, with TRBD1 as a possible D gene (5 bases). V was shortened by 6 bases and J by 2 bases, with 11 bases between the two germline ends. CDR3 size: 14 residues. Germline-derived CDR1 and CDR2 are KGHSH and LQKENI. CDR3 protein: CASSMGGGNQPQHF. The CDR3 nucleotides are TGTGCCAGCTCCATGGGGGGGGGCAATCAGCCCCAGCATTTT.

This clonotype was counted a few times. The chain has TRBV29-1 and TRBJ2-7; 10 nucleotides align to TRBD1. The CDR3 extends over 13 amino acids. The germline V gene encodes CDR1 SQVTM and CDR2 ANQGSEA. The V gene end was trimmed by 5 bases and the J gene end by 3 bases; junction bases not matched to a gene: 4. Written as DNA, the CDR3 is TGCAGCGTTCGGACAGGGGGAAACTACGAGCAGTACTTC. As protein: CSVRTGGNYEQYF.

This clonotype has just a few counts. This chain links TRBV15 with TRBJ2-3; 8 bases align to TRBD2. CDR3 length: 17 residues. V lost 0 bases, J lost 8 bases, and 13 bases stayed unmatched. CDR1 and CDR2 from the germline V gene are LNHNV and YYDKDF (reference sequence). CDR3 region: CATSRDRPSVGGVTQYF. CDR3 bases: TGTGCCACCAGCAGAGATCGTCCTAGCGTCGGGGGGGTTACGCAGTATTTT.

The chain has TRBV20-1 and TRBJ2-3, with D uncertain. Between the trimmed V and J ends, which lost 0 bases and 4 bases, there was a span of 8 bases. Germline lookup yields CDR1 DFQATT and CDR2 SNEGSKA (reference sequence). The CDR3 covers 13 residues. Written as DNA, the CDR3 is TGCAGTGCTAGAGATCCTCTCCCAGATACGCAGTATTTT. Translating it yields CSARDPLPDTQYF.

The CDR3 protein is CASRYFRGANYGYTF. In nucleotides, the CDR3 is TGTGCCAGCAGATATTTCCGGGGGGCTAACTATGGCTACACCTTC. The chain uses TRBV6-5 and TRBJ1-2, with D possibly being TRBD1 (5 bases). Trimming removed 6 bases from V and 0 bases from J, with 14 bases in between. This CDR3 is 15 amino acids long. Germline V CDR1 and CDR2: MNHEY, SVGAGI.

Regarding this clonotype: An end of the junction does not agree with germline; a read error may underlie this. The chain couples TRBV7-9 to TRBJ2-1; 8 nucleotides agree with TRBD2. Germline CDR1 and CDR2: SEHNR and FQNEAQ (reference sequence). The CDR3 contains 20 residues. This CDR3 reads CASTLGLGLAGLTGGNEQFF. DNA of the CDR3: TGTGCCAGCACCTTAGGCCTAGGGCTAGCGGGTCTAACCGGGGGGAATGAGCAGTTCTTC.

This clonotype has just a few counts. The V call is TRBV27, the J call TRBJ2-7; D unresolved. V lost 3 bases to trimming and J lost 1 base, with 13 bases between them. Germline CDR1 MNHEY, CDR2 SMNVEV (reference sequence). This CDR3 is 15 amino acids long. The CDR3, as DNA: TGTGCCAGCAGTTTCCAGGTAGGGCCTTCCTACGAGCAGTACTTC. Protein sequence: CASSFQVGPSYEQYF.

The chain carries TRBV3-1 and TRBJ2-1, with 9 bases aligning to TRBD2. The CDR3 is made up of 20 amino acids. Trimming cost V 7 bases and J 1 base; bases outside gene matches: 20. The germline gives CDR1 LGHDT, CDR2 YNNKEL (reference sequence). CDR3 amino acids: CASNPLMGLAGYRSYNEQFF. The DNA for the CDR3 is TGTGCCAGCAACCCTTTAATGGGGCTAGCGGGATATAGGTCCTACAATGAGCAGTTCTTC.

The V gene is TRBV28, the J gene TRBJ2-3, with 9 bases that match TRBD2. V trimming: 8 bases; J trimming: 1 base; junction bases outside the gene matches: 22. Germline V gene lookup returns CDR1 MDHEN and CDR2 SYDVKM. This CDR3 has 20 amino acids. CDR3 DNA sequence: TGTGCCAGCGCGCCCTGGAGTTCTAGCGGGGAGGGTCGTGGCACAGATACGCAGTATTTT. This gives the protein CASAPWSSSGEGRGTDTQYF. Looking up the rest from reference TRBV28 and TRBJ2-3 gives the full variable domain: DVKVTQSSRYLVKRTGEKVFLECVQDMDHENMFWYRQDPGLGLRLIYFSYDVKMKEKGDIPEGYSVSREKKERFSLILESASTNQTSMYLCASAPWSSSGEGRGTDTQYFGPGTRLTVL.

The chain has TRBV28 and TRBJ2-1; a weak D match, TRBD2 (5 bases). Trimming stripped 8 bases from V and 4 bases from J, with 9 bases between. This CDR3 contains 12 residues. Germline-derived CDR1 and CDR2 are MDHEN and SYDVKM. The CDR3 spells CASAEGYNEQFF. The CDR3 region has the DNA TGTGCCAGCGCTGAGGGTTACAATGAGCAGTTCTTC.

V and J are TRBV20-1 and TRBJ1-1, with TRBD1 as a possible D gene (5 bases). The CDR3 has 15 amino acids. The V gene's germline CDR1 is DFQATT and CDR2 SNEGSKA (reference sequence). Trimming removed 2 bases at V and 5 bases at J, with 18 bases between. This chain's CDR3 is CSARRIRGLGTEAFF. For the CDR3, the DNA is TGCAGTGCTAGACGAATCCGGGGGTTAGGGACTGAAGCTTTCTTT.

V is TRBV18 and J is TRBJ2-1; the D is unclear. Germline V lookup: CDR1 KGHSH, CDR2 LQKENI. The V end lost 3 bases, the J end lost 0 bases, and 12 bases lay between the germline ends. CDR3 size: 16 residues. CDR3 nucleotides: TGTGCCAGCTCACCGAAACTTTTGGGCTCCTACAATGAGCAGTTCTTC. This encodes CASSPKLLGSYNEQFF.